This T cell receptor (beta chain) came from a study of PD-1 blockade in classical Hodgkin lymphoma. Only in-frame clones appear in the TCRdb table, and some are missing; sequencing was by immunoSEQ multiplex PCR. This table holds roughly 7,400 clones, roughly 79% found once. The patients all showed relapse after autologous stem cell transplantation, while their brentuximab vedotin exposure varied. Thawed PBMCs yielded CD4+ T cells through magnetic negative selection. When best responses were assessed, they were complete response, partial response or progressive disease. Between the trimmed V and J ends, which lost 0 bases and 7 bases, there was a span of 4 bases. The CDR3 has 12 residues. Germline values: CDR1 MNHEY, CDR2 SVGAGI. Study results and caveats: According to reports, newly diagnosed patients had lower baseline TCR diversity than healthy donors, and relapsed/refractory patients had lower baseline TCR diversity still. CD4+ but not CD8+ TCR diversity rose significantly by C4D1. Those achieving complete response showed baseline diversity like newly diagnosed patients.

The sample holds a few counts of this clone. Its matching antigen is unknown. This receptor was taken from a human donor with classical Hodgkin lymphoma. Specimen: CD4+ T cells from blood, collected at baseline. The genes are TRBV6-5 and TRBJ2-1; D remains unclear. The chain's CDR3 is CASSYSGNEQFF. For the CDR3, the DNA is TGTGCCAGCAGTTACTCGGGGAATGAGCAGTTCTTC.